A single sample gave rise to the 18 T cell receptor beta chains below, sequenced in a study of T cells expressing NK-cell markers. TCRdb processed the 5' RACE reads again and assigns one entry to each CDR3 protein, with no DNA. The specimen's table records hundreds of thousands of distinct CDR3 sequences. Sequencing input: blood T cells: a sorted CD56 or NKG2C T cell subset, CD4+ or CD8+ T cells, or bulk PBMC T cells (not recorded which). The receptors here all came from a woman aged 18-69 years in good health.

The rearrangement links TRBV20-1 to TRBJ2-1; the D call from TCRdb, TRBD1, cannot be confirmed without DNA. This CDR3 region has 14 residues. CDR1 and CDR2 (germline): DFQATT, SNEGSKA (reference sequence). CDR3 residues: CSASEGPGYNEQFF.

CDR3 protein: CASSLSGTYNEKLFF. The rearrangement joins TRBV7-2 to TRBJ1-4. CDR1 is SGHTA, CDR2 FQGNSA, per germline. CDR3 length equals 15 residues.

CDR3 protein: CASSQDRPSLNEQFF. The chain carries TRBV4-3 and TRBJ2-1. The CDR3 covers 15 residues. The V gene's germline CDR1 is LGHNA and CDR2 YSLEER.

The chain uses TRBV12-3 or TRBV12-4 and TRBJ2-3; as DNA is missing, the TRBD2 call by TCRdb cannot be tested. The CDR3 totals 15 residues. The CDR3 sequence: CASSFLAGVPDTQYF.

CDR3 residues: CASSQDPASGELFF. The rearrangement uses TRBV4-3 and TRBJ2-2. The length of the CDR3 is 14 residues. Germline loops: CDR1 LGHNA, CDR2 YSLEER.

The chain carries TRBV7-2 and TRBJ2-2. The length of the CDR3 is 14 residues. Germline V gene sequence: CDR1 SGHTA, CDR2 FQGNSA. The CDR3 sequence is CASSLGLHTGELFF.

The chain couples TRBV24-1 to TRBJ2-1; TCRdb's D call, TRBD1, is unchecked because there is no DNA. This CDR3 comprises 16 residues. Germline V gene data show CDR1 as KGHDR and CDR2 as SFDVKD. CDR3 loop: CATSDGGGVHGDEQFF.

CDR3 in amino acids: CASSPPPTSVSEQFF. V is TRBV5-1 and J is TRBJ2-1; TCRdb picks TRBD2, but there is no DNA to check that call. The CDR3 is made up of 15 amino acids. CDR1 is SGHRS, CDR2 YFSETQ, per germline.

This CDR3 is CRGASGGVDTQYF. The genes are TRBV20-1 and TRBJ2-3; without DNA, the TCRdb call of TRBD2 cannot be checked. CDR1 is DFQATT and CDR2 is SNEGSKA in the germline V gene (reference sequence). The CDR3 length is 13 residues.

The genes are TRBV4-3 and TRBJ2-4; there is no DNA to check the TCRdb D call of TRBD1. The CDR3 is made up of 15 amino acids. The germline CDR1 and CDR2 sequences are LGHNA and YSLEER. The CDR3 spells CASSQGTVAKNIQYF.

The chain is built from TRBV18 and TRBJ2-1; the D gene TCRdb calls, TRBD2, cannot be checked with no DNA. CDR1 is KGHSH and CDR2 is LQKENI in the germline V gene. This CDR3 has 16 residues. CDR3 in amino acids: CASSPPRLAGGGEQFF.

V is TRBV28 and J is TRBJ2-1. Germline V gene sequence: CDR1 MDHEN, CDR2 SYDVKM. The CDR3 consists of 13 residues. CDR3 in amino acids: CASSLRRNNEQFF.

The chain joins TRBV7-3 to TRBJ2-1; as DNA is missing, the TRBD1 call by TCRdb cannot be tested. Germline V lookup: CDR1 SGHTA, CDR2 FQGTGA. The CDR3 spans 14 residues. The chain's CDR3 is CASSLHDSYNEQFF. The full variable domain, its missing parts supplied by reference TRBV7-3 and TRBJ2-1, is GAGVSQTPSNKVTEKGKYVELRCDPISGHTALYWYRQSLGQGPEFLIYFQGTGAADDSGLPNDRFFAVRPEGSVSTLKIQRTERGDSAVYLCASSLHDSYNEQFFGPGTRLTVL.

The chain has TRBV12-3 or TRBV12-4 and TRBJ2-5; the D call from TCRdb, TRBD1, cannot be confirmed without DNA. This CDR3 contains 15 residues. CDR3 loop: CASSSGQGYQETQYF.

CDR3 region: CASSPMMNQGRAEAFF. The chain links TRBV18 to TRBJ1-1; TCRdb indicates TRBD1, and absent DNA this call remains unverified. From germline, CDR1 is KGHSH and CDR2 LQKENI. The CDR3 has 16 amino acids.

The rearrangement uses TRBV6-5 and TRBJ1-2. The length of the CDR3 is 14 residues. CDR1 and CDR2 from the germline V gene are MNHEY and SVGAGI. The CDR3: CASSYSRGIYGYTF.

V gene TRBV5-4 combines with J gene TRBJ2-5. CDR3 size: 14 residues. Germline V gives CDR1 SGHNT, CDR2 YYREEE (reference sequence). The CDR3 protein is CASSLEMAMKTQYF.

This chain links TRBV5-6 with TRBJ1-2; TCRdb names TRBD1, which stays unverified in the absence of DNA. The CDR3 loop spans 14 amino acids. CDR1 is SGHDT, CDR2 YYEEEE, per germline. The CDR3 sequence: CASRSPGGRYGYTF. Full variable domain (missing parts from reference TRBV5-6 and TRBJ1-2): DAGVTQSPTHLIKTRGQQVTLRCSPKSGHDTVSWYQQALGQGPQFIFQYYEEEERQRGNFPDRFSGHQFPNYSSELNVNALLLGDSALYLCASRSPGGRYGYTFGSGTRLTVV.